Presented here are 26 T cell receptor beta chains from one specimen sequenced in a study of shared clonotypes between healthy human individuals. Profiled with immunoSEQ multiplex PCR; TCRdb holds only in-frame clones, not every one. The profile shows under 1,100,000 clones, about 77% of them singletons. Sequenced: memory CD4+ T cells sorted from blood. Subset here: CD45RA-negative fraction. Every receptor here comes from a man aged 18 to 30 in good health.

This clone has only a few counts. Other DNA sequences in this sample translate to the same CDR3. J is TRBJ2-3 and V is TRBV6-1; D call uncertain. With 4 bases removed from V and 2 bases from J, the gap between germline ends came to 1 base. From germline, CDR1 is MNHNS and CDR2 SASEGT. The CDR3 has 11 amino acids. CDR3 residues: CASSVTDTQYF. The CDR3 bases are TGTGCCAGCAGTGTCACAGATACGCAGTATTTT.

The V gene is TRBV5-1, the J gene TRBJ1-1; 7 bases align to TRBD1. This CDR3 has 14 amino acids. CDR1 and CDR2 from the germline V gene are SGHRS and YFSETQ. The V and J ends lost 0 bases and 5 bases, in that order; junction bases with no gene match: 4. The CDR3 spells CASSLETGRTEAFF. The CDR3 DNA reads as TGCGCCAGCAGCTTGGAGACAGGGAGGACTGAAGCTTTCTTT. The full variable domain, its missing parts supplied by reference TRBV5-1 and TRBJ1-1, is KAGVTQTPRYLIKTRGQQVTLSCSPISGHRSVSWYQQTPGQGLQFLFEYFSETQRNKGNFPGRFSGRQFSNSRSEMNVSTLELGDSALYLCASSLETGRTEAFFGQGTRLTVV.

This rearrangement joins TRBV19 to TRBJ2-7, with TRBD2 matching 9 bases. Looked up from germline, CDR1 is LNHDA and CDR2 is SQIVND (reference sequence). Trimming took 4 bases from V and 4 from J; bases not matched to a gene: 11. This CDR3 has 16 residues. The CDR3 DNA sequence: TGTGCCAGTAGTACCCTCGGTGGTAGCGGGAGATACGAGCAGTACTTC. This sequence encodes CASSTLGGSGRYEQYF.

The rearrangement uses TRBV19 and TRBJ2-7; 7 bases match TRBD2. The CDR3 totals 15 residues. Germline V gives CDR1 LNHDA, CDR2 SQIVND (reference sequence). V gave up 3 bases and J gave up 0 bases; unmatched junction bases: 5. CDR3: CASSILAGVSYEQYF. The CDR3 DNA is TGTGCCAGTAGTATTCTGGCGGGAGTCTCCTACGAGCAGTACTTC.

The chain links TRBV4-1 to TRBJ2-1, with unresolved D. The length of the CDR3 is 15 residues. V dropped 5 bases and J dropped 0 bases, with 11 bases sitting between them. Looked up from germline, CDR1 is MGHRA and CDR2 is YSYEKL. The CDR3 DNA sequence: TGCGCCAGCAGCTATCTCCGGACCTCCTACAATGAGCAGTTCTTC. Protein product: CASSYLRTSYNEQFF.

This sequence joins TRBV10-3 and TRBJ2-1; 7 bases match TRBD1. With 6 bases clipped from V and 2 bases from J, the junction kept 7 bases outside the gene matches. The CDR3 has 15 residues. Looked up from germline, CDR1 is ENHRY and CDR2 is SYGVKD. CDR3 loop: CAISPGQGAYNEQFF. CDR3 bases: TGTGCCATCAGCCCGGGGCAGGGGGCCTACAATGAGCAGTTCTTC.

In this sample, this clone turned up once. The chain carries TRBV5-6 and TRBJ2-7; 8 positions agree with TRBD1. With 4 bases clipped from V and 7 bases from J, the junction kept 10 bases outside the gene matches. The CDR3 contains 14 residues. Germline V CDR1 and CDR2: SGHDT, YYEEEE. CDR3 region: CASSPQGALWEQYF. CDR3 sequence (DNA): TGTGCCAGCAGCCCCCAGGGGGCGCTTTGGGAGCAGTACTTC.

This chain joins TRBV5-4 and TRBJ2-1; 10 bases map to TRBD2. Per germline, CDR1 SGHNT and CDR2 YYREEE (reference sequence). CDR3 length: 15 residues. The V and J ends lost 1 base and 4 bases, in that order; junction bases with no gene match: 2. The CDR3 bases are TGTGCCAGCAGCTTGACTAGCGGGAAATACAATGAGCAGTTCTTC. Residues: CASSLTSGKYNEQFF.

This clone was found a few times. V is TRBV30 and J is TRBJ1-1, with a tentative D call TRBD1 (5 bases). CDR1 and CDR2 (germline): GTSNPN, SVGIG (reference sequence). This CDR3 has 14 residues. Trimming left V 3 bases short and J 1 base short, with 12 bases between. The CDR3 reads CAWREAGTNTEAFF. CDR3 in DNA: TGTGCCTGGAGGGAGGCAGGGACGAACACTGAAGCTTTCTTT.

This sequence joins TRBV6-1 and TRBJ2-3; 7 bases agree with TRBD1. Trimming took 2 bases from V and 7 from J; bases not matched to a gene: 9. This CDR3 is built from 15 residues. The germline V gene has CDR1 MNHNS and CDR2 SASEGT. The CDR3 bases are TGTGCCAGCAGTGAATTCAGGGGGAGTTGGAATACGCAGTATTTT. Translation: CASSEFRGSWNTQYF.

A remark on this clone: This probably arose from a read error, given a far larger clone one base away. Different DNA sequences within this sample yield the same CDR3. The gene calls are TRBV11-2 and TRBJ2-7; no clear D gene. Germline loops: CDR1 SGHAT, CDR2 FQNNGV. This CDR3 comprises 13 residues. V was cut by 1 base and J by 1 base, with 5 bases left in between. The CDR3 region is CASSLGPSYEQYF. In nucleotides, the CDR3 is TGTGCCAGCAGCTTAGGGCCGTCCTACGAGCAGTACTTC.

This clone was observed a handful of times. The sample holds other DNA sequences that translate to the same CDR3. The V gene is TRBV6-5, the J gene TRBJ1-6; tentative D call: TRBD1 (5 bases). In germline, CDR1 is MNHEY, CDR2 SVGAGI. This CDR3 is 12 amino acids long. The V end lost 4 bases, the J end lost 10 bases, and 8 bases lay between the germline ends. The CDR3 DNA reads as TGTGCCAGCAGTTCGGGGCTGTCACCCCTCCACTTT. It translates to CASSSGLSPLHF.

This clone was recorded a few times. The chain carries TRBV28 and TRBJ1-1; 10 positions agree with TRBD1. V shed 4 bases and J 9 bases; nucleotides not matched to a gene: 11. Germline assignment: CDR1 MDHEN and CDR2 SYDVKM. This CDR3 has 15 amino acids. The CDR3 loop reads CASSSPPDRGVKAFF. The CDR3 nucleotides read TGTGCCAGCAGTTCCCCCCCGGACAGGGGGGTGAAAGCTTTCTTT.

The V gene is TRBV11-3, the J gene TRBJ1-5; TRBD1 agrees at 8 bases. J gave up 0 bases and V 6 bases, and 7 bases lay outside the gene matches. Germline V gene data show CDR1 as SGHNT and CDR2 as YENEEA. The CDR3 totals 16 residues. The CDR3 DNA is TGTGCCAGCAGGTCAGGGGGCCTGGATAGCAATCAGCCCCAGCATTTT. Amino acid sequence: CASRSGGLDSNQPQHF.

The rearrangement joins TRBV6-6 to TRBJ2-2, with D possibly matching TRBD1 (6 bases). V gave up 0 bases and J gave up 8 bases, with 10 bases separating them. Germline CDR1 reads MNHNY; CDR2 reads SVGAGI (reference sequence). The CDR3 consists of 14 residues. CDR3 loop: CASSYSPGAGELFF. The DNA of the CDR3 is TGTGCCAGCAGTTACTCGCCAGGGGCGGGGGAGCTGTTTTTT.

The rearrangement joins TRBV4-3 to TRBJ1-6, with TRBD1 as a possible D gene (5 bases). Looked up from germline, CDR1 is LGHNA and CDR2 is YSLEER. This CDR3 comprises 15 residues. Trimming pared 0 bases from V and 9 bases from J, leaving 12 bases between. CDR3 nucleotide sequence: TGCGCCAGCAGCCAAGATGACTCCCAGGGTTCACCCCTCCACTTT. Amino acids: CASSQDDSQGSPLHF.

A single count supports this clone. The V and J genes are TRBV6-5 and TRBJ2-3; 8 bases are shared with TRBD2. Germline loops: CDR1 MNHEY, CDR2 SVGAGI. This CDR3 is 15 amino acids long. J gave up 7 bases and V 10 bases, and 16 bases lay outside the gene matches. The CDR3 loop reads CATSRPGGGKHTQYF. Here the CDR3 DNA reads TGTGCCACCTCACGCCCGGGGGGGGGCAAACATACGCAGTATTTT.

The rearrangement links TRBV5-1 to TRBJ2-2, with a tentative D call TRBD2 (7 bases). Trimming pared 6 bases from V and 5 bases from J, leaving 17 bases between. The CDR3 consists of 15 residues. The germline CDR1 and CDR2 sequences are SGHRS and YFSETQ. CDR3 region: CASNLGGRSTGELFF. The CDR3 bases are TGCGCCAGCAACCTCGGGGGGCGCTCTACCGGGGAGCTGTTTTTT. The whole variable domain, remainder taken from reference TRBV5-1 and TRBJ2-2, is KAGVTQTPRYLIKTRGQQVTLSCSPISGHRSVSWYQQTPGQGLQFLFEYFSETQRNKGNFPGRFSGRQFSNSRSEMNVSTLELGDSALYLCASNLGGRSTGELFFGEGSRLTVL.

The chain combines TRBV4-1 with TRBJ1-4; D is unresolved. Germline assignment: CDR1 MGHRA and CDR2 YSYEKL. This CDR3 comprises 16 residues. V lost 1 base and J 0 bases, leaving 9 bases between the germline ends. CDR3 region: CASSQVQPTTNEKLFF. The CDR3 DNA reads as TGCGCCAGCAGCCAAGTGCAGCCGACAACTAATGAAAAACTGTTTTTT.

In regard to this clone: In the same sample, other DNA sequences code for this CDR3. The chain carries TRBV5-1 and TRBJ2-3; possibly TRBD2 for D (5 bases). V was pared by 2 bases and J by 1 base, with 11 bases between. Germline CDR1 reads SGHRS; CDR2 reads YFSETQ. This CDR3 region has 15 residues. CDR3 DNA: TGCGCCAGCAGCTTTTTTGGAGGAGGCACAGATACGCAGTATTTT. It yields the protein CASSFFGGGTDTQYF. The complete variable domain, with remaining parts taken from reference TRBV5-1 and TRBJ2-3, reads KAGVTQTPRYLIKTRGQQVTLSCSPISGHRSVSWYQQTPGQGLQFLFEYFSETQRNKGNFPGRFSGRQFSNSRSEMNVSTLELGDSALYLCASSFFGGGTDTQYFGPGTRLTVL.

J is TRBJ2-3 and V is TRBV27; 10 bases are shared with TRBD2. Trimming cost V 4 bases and J 2 bases; bases outside gene matches: 6. The CDR3 has 16 residues. CDR1 is MNHEY and CDR2 is SMNVEV in the germline V gene (reference sequence). In DNA form, the CDR3 reads TGTGCCAGCAGTTCCCTAGCGGGGGCCTACACAGATACGCAGTATTTT. It codes for CASSSLAGAYTDTQYF.

This rearrangement joins TRBV30 to TRBJ1-5; D call uncertain. The germline V gene has CDR1 GTSNPN and CDR2 SVGIG (reference sequence). Trimming pared 0 bases from V and 4 bases from J, leaving 7 bases between. The CDR3 has 13 residues. CDR3 nucleotides: TGTGCCTGGAGTGTAAAAGAAAATCAGCCCCAGCATTTT. Its protein product is CAWSVKENQPQHF.

The chain uses TRBV18 and TRBJ2-7, with D hard to call. Germline CDR1 KGHSH, CDR2 LQKENI. The CDR3 has 15 residues. Deletions cut 3 bases from V and 0 bases from J, with 12 bases between. The CDR3 DNA reads TGTGCCAGCTCACCGGTTGTGAGGTCCTCCTACGAGCAGTACTTC. Protein: CASSPVVRSSYEQYF.

V and J are TRBV5-5 and TRBJ2-7; D remains ambiguous. This CDR3 is 14 amino acids long. Germline-derived CDR1 and CDR2 are SGHKS and YYEKEE (reference sequence). Trimming removed 5 bases at V and 6 bases at J, with 18 bases between. The CDR3 protein is CASSLRSTGGEQYF. CDR3 DNA: TGTGCCAGCAGTCTGAGGTCGACGGGCGGCGAGCAGTACTTC.

The chain links TRBV7-2 to TRBJ1-5; 7 bases match TRBD1. CDR3 length equals 14 residues. In germline, CDR1 is SGHTA, CDR2 FQGNSA. After removal of 4 bases from V and 4 bases from J, the junction contained 4 bases not matched to a gene. CDR3 loop: CASSSRQGNQPQHF. The CDR3 coding sequence is TGTGCCAGCAGCTCCAGACAGGGTAATCAGCCCCAGCATTTT.

This sequence joins TRBV28 and TRBJ1-3; D unclear. Germline lookup yields CDR1 MDHEN and CDR2 SYDVKM. This CDR3 comprises 16 residues. Trimming cost V 2 bases and J 0 bases, with 11 bases left between them. The CDR3 bases are TGTGCCAGCAGTTTACAGTCGGGGTTCTCTGGAAACACCATATATTTT. Protein product: CASSLQSGFSGNTIYF.